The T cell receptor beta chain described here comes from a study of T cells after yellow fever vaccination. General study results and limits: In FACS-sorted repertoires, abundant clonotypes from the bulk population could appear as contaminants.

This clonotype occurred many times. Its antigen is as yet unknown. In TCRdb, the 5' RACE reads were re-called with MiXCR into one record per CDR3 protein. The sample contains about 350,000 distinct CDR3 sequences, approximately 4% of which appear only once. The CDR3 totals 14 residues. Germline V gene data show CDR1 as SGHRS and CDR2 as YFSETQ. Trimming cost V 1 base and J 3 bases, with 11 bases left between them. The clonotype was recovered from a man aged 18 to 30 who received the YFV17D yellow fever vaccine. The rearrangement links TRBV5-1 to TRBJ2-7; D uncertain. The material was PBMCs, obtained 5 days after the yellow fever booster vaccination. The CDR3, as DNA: TGCGCCAGCAGCTTGAGTGTCACAGTCTACGAGCAGTACTTC. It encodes CASSLSVTVYEQYF.